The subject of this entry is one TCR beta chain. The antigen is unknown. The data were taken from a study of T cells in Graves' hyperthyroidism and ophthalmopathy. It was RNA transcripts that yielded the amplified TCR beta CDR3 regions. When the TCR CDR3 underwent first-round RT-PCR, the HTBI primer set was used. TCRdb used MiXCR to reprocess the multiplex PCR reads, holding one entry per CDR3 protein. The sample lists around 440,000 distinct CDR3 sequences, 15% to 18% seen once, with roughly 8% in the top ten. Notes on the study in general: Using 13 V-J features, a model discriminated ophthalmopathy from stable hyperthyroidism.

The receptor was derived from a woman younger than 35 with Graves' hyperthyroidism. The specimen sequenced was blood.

CDR3 protein: CASSLGGLGQGYEQYF. Written as DNA, the CDR3 is TGTGCCAGCAGTTTGGGGGGACTTGGACAGGGCTACGAGCAGTACTTC. V gene TRBV12-3 or TRBV12-4 combines with J gene TRBJ2-7, with 8 nucleotides matching TRBD1. This CDR3 contains 16 residues. The V and J ends lost 3 bases and 3 bases, in that order; junction bases with no gene match: 10.